This passage covers 18 T cell receptor beta chains from one sample sequenced in a study of T cell clones after liver transplantation (dated 2019 in TCRdb). This specimen's time point label, interpreted: pre-transplant. Library prep was done by the immunoSEQ multiplex PCR assay. Here the immuneACCESS table is served through TCRdb, limited to in-frame sequences with V and J called. Missing clones are a known gap in these copies; in checked studies unresolved V genes cover under half, and the rest lacks a known reason. The sample records 98,000 or so clones, 82% of which are singletons. The ten largest clones add up to over 0.75% of the sample. The sample here was CD4+ T cells from blood, taken before liver transplant. The source of these receptors is a human donor who received a liver transplant.

The chain employs TRBV10-3 and TRBJ2-7; D is possibly TRBD2 (6 bases). V was shortened by 11 bases and J by 5 bases, with 16 bases between the two germline ends. The CDR3 loop spans 12 amino acids. Per the germline V gene, CDR1 is ENHRY and CDR2 is SYGVKD. The CDR3 DNA reads as TGTGCCGTCCGCGGAGGGGAGAACGAGCAGTACTTC. It specifies CAVRGGENEQYF.

The V and J genes are TRBV9 and TRBJ2-1; no firm D call. The CDR3 spans 16 residues. The germline V and J ends were trimmed by 3 bases and 2 bases, with 15 bases remaining between them. Looked up from germline, CDR1 is SGDLS and CDR2 is YYNGEE. The CDR3 nucleotides are TGTGCCAGCAGCGAACACCTAGGACGGACCTACAATGAGCAGTTCTTC. As protein: CASSEHLGRTYNEQFF.

The chain links TRBV14 to TRBJ2-2; D gene ambiguous. V lost 2 bases, J lost 1 base, and 5 bases lay in between. CDR1 is SGHDN and CDR2 is FVKESK in the germline V gene. The CDR3 runs to 14 residues. This CDR3 is CASSQSRNTGELFF. For the CDR3, the DNA is TGTGCCAGCAGCCAATCTCGGAACACCGGGGAGCTGTTTTTT. Using reference TRBV14 and TRBJ2-2 for the parts outside the CDR3, the full variable domain is EAGVTQFPSHSVIEKGQTVTLRCDPISGHDNLYWYRRVMGKEIKFLLHFVKESKQDESGMPNNRFLAERTGGTYSTLKVQPAELEDSGVYFCASSQSRNTGELFFGEGSRLTVL.

The chain joins TRBV30 to TRBJ1-6; D uncertain. The V end was cut by 2 bases, the J end by 14 bases, with 16 bases between. This CDR3 region has 13 residues. Germline values: CDR1 GTSNPN, CDR2 SVGIG (reference sequence). The CDR3 protein is CAWSTPAGATLHF. Written as DNA, the CDR3 is TGTGCCTGGAGTACCCCCGCAGGAGCCACCCTCCACTTT.

V and J are TRBV10-3 and TRBJ1-1, with a possible D match to TRBD1 (5 bases). The CDR3 contains 12 residues. Germline values: CDR1 ENHRY, CDR2 SYGVKD. V shed 1 base and J shed 7 bases, with 7 bases lying between them. The CDR3 loop reads CAISEWGNEAFF. Here the CDR3 DNA reads TGTGCCATCAGTGAGTGGGGGAATGAAGCTTTCTTT.

The gene calls are TRBV7-9 and TRBJ2-1; D is unresolved. V lost 1 base and J 5 bases, leaving 21 bases between the germline ends. The CDR3 has 18 residues. Per the germline V gene, CDR1 is SEHNR and CDR2 is FQNEAQ (reference sequence). Here the CDR3 reads CASSLGDRALGANNEQFF. The CDR3 coding sequence is TGTGCCAGCAGCTTAGGGGATAGAGCCCTAGGAGCCAACAATGAGCAGTTCTTC.

This clone was seen only a few times. The genes are TRBV28 and TRBJ2-6, with D unclear. CDR3 length equals 14 residues. In germline, CDR1 is MDHEN, CDR2 SYDVKM. V lost 3 bases, J lost 1 base, and 4 bases lay in between. This chain's CDR3 is CASSFLSGANVLTF. CDR3 in DNA: TGTGCCAGCAGTTTCCTTTCTGGGGCCAACGTCCTGACTTTC.

The chain joins TRBV11-3 to TRBJ2-3, with D maybe TRBD1 (6 bases). Looked up from germline, CDR1 is SGHNT and CDR2 is YENEEA. This CDR3 spans 17 amino acids. V was clipped by 3 bases and J by 5 bases, with 21 bases between them. The CDR3 protein is CASSFSLRGREGDTQYF. The CDR3 DNA reads TGTGCCAGCAGCTTTAGCCTCAGGGGTCGAGAGGGAGATACGCAGTATTTT.

The chain's CDR3 is CASSVGPTGQTEAFF. The DNA for the CDR3 is TGTGCCAGCAGCGTAGGACCTACAGGACAGACTGAAGCTTTCTTT. The chain employs TRBV9 and TRBJ1-1; a weak D match, TRBD1 (6 bases). CDR1 and CDR2 (germline): SGDLS, YYNGEE. CDR3 length: 15 amino acids. V was cut by 0 bases and J by 5 bases, with 14 bases left in between.

The chain combines TRBV7-4 with TRBJ1-1; D might be TRBD1 (5 bases). The CDR3 sequence is 18 residues long. Trimming took off 5 bases at V and 1 base at J, with 23 bases between the two ends. The V gene's germline CDR1 is SGHVT and CDR2 SQSDAQ. Written as DNA, the CDR3 is TGTGCCAGCAGCCCACCCTCGAGGGGCACGAGAAGGAACACTGAAGCTTTCTTT. The encoded protein is CASSPPSRGTRRNTEAFF.

The table lists this clone with a count of one. The rearrangement joins TRBV6-1 to TRBJ1-5; 7 positions agree with TRBD1. The V gene end was trimmed by 6 bases and the J gene end by 2 bases; junction bases not matched to a gene: 7. Germline V gene sequence: CDR1 MNHNS, CDR2 SASEGT. This CDR3 comprises 15 residues. Written as DNA, the CDR3 is TGTGCCAGCAGAAGACAGGGACAAGGCAATCAGCCCCAGCATTTT. Translation gives CASRRQGQGNQPQHF.

The J gene is TRBJ2-2, the V gene TRBV5-1; D perhaps matches TRBD2 (6 bases). V lost 2 bases and J 0 bases, leaving 11 bases between the germline ends. The CDR3 contains 16 residues. Germline CDR1 and CDR2: SGHRS and YFSETQ. The CDR3 region has the DNA TGCGCCAGCAGCTTCGCGGGGCGAACGAACACCGGGGAGCTGTTTTTT. This translates into CASSFAGRTNTGELFF.

V is TRBV7-2 and J is TRBJ2-3, with D unresolved. The V end lost 1 base, the J end lost 1 base, and 12 bases lay between the germline ends. The CDR3 totals 16 residues. The germline V gene has CDR1 SGHTA and CDR2 FQGNSA. The CDR3 reads CASSLDHPLGTDTQYF. Here the CDR3 DNA reads TGTGCCAGCAGCTTAGATCACCCCTTGGGCACAGATACGCAGTATTTT.

The table lists this clone with a count of one. The chain couples TRBV5-1 to TRBJ1-4, with 7 positions matching TRBD1. Losses at the gene ends were 4 bases for V and 7 bases for J; bases not matched to a gene: 7. CDR1 is SGHRS and CDR2 is YFSETQ in the germline V gene. This CDR3 is 14 amino acids long. CDR3 bases: TGCGCCAGCAGCAATCGAGGGGGCATTGAAAAACTGTTTTTT. Encoded protein: CASSNRGGIEKLFF.

The gene calls are TRBV27 and TRBJ1-1, with 11 bases fitting TRBD1. Germline trimming cut 6 bases from V and 5 bases from J; bases unmatched to any gene: 2. This CDR3 contains 13 residues. The germline V gene has CDR1 MNHEY and CDR2 SMNVEV (reference sequence). In DNA form, the CDR3 reads TGTGCCAGCAGGGGACAGGGGGAAACTGAAGCTTTCTTT. Protein sequence: CASRGQGETEAFF.

V and J are TRBV7-2 and TRBJ2-1, with 7 positions matching TRBD1. The V gene's germline CDR1 is SGHTA and CDR2 FQGNSA. The CDR3 loop spans 16 amino acids. V shed 6 bases and J 5 bases; nucleotides not matched to a gene: 13. The CDR3 coding sequence is TGTGCCAGCAGTTCCCGTCCCGGGACAGCGGACAATGAGCAGTTCTTC. Translating gives CASSSRPGTADNEQFF.

The chain combines TRBV28 with TRBJ2-7, with D possibly TRBD1 on 5 matching bases. Germline V gene lookup returns CDR1 MDHEN and CDR2 SYDVKM. The germline V and J ends were trimmed by 4 bases and 5 bases, with 21 bases remaining between them. The CDR3 is made up of 16 amino acids. The CDR3 bases are TGTGCCAGCAGTTCTCCCCGGCAGGGTGTCCGTAACGAGCAGTACTTC. This sequence encodes CASSSPRQGVRNEQYF.

The genes are TRBV5-1 and TRBJ2-2; TRBD1 might be the D (6 bases). This CDR3 contains 14 residues. The V end lost 7 bases, the J end lost 6 bases, and 16 bases lay between the germline ends. Germline V lookup: CDR1 SGHRS, CDR2 YFSETQ. In DNA form, the CDR3 reads TGCGCCAGCTCCTCAGGGGTCGGGGCCGGGGAGCTGTTTTTT. Its translation: CASSSGVGAGELFF. The variable domain in full, completed from reference TRBV5-1 and TRBJ2-2, reads KAGVTQTPRYLIKTRGQQVTLSCSPISGHRSVSWYQQTPGQGLQFLFEYFSETQRNKGNFPGRFSGRQFSNSRSEMNVSTLELGDSALYLCASSSGVGAGELFFGEGSRLTVL.